Presented here are 18 T cell receptor beta chains from one specimen sequenced in a study of monozygotic twins with cystic fibrosis (dated by TCRdb to the early 2020s). Library method: the immunoSEQ multiplex PCR assay. The immuneACCESS repertoire file appears here via TCRdb, limited to in-frame rearrangements. These files lack a portion of the clones; in checked studies, under half of the deficit traces to unresolved V genes, and the cause of the others is not known. The sample table contains 20,000 to 25,000 clones; only one count was recorded for 95% to 98% of them. The ten top clones hold 0.12% to 0.15% of the sample. The sequencing input was blood. The receptors were gathered from a girl between 10 and 17 years old with cystic fibrosis.

The rearrangement uses TRBV28 and TRBJ2-3; D is perhaps TRBD2 (5 bases). Deletions cut 6 bases from V and 0 bases from J, with 13 bases between. The germline V gene has CDR1 MDHEN and CDR2 SYDVKM. CDR3 size: 15 residues. CDR3 bases: TGTGCCAGCAGAGAAACCGGGGTTAGCACAGATACGCAGTATTTT. Translation gives CASRETGVSTDTQYF.

Comments on this clone: One end of the junction does not line up with germline, which may come from a read error. The chain has TRBV4-2 and TRBJ1-1; TRBD1 aligns across 11 bases. This CDR3 has 15 amino acids. Germline values: CDR1 LGHNA, CDR2 YNFKEQ. This chain's CDR3 is CASSQEGQDRGRSMF. CDR3 DNA sequence: TGTGCCAGCAGCCAAGAGGGTCAGGACAGGGGGCGATCTATGTTT.

The genes are TRBV4-1 and TRBJ2-5, with D hard to call. CDR3 length equals 15 residues. The germline V gene has CDR1 MGHRA and CDR2 YSYEKL. V was shortened by 1 base and J by 2 bases, with 11 bases between the two germline ends. DNA of the CDR3: TGCGCCAGCAGCCAAGGGCCGACACAGCAAGAGACCCAGTACTTC. Its protein product is CASSQGPTQQETQYF.

The gene calls are TRBV5-1 and TRBJ1-1, with D maybe TRBD1 (6 bases). Germline V lookup: CDR1 SGHRS, CDR2 YFSETQ. This CDR3 has 14 residues. Deletions cut 2 bases from V and 2 bases from J, with 10 bases between. In nucleotides, the CDR3 is TGCGCCAGCAGCTTCTCACAGGGAAACACTGAAGCTTTCTTT. Its protein is CASSFSQGNTEAFF.

The chain joins TRBV7-8 to TRBJ2-3; D remains ambiguous. The CDR3 has 12 amino acids. Between the trimmed V and J ends, which lost 2 bases and 5 bases, there was a span of 5 bases. Per the germline V gene, CDR1 is SGHVS and CDR2 is FQNEAQ. The CDR3 is CASSLLGDTQYF. The CDR3, as DNA: TGTGCCAGCAGCTTACTTGGAGATACGCAGTATTTT.

This rearrangement joins TRBV28 to TRBJ2-7, with D unclear. There are 13 residues in the CDR3. CDR1 is MDHEN, CDR2 SYDVKM, per germline. The V and J ends lost 8 bases and 5 bases respectively, with 16 bases between them. CDR3 in amino acids: CASVNPGFHEQYF. The CDR3, as DNA: TGTGCCAGCGTCAATCCGGGCTTCCACGAGCAGTACTTC.

The chain links TRBV27 to TRBJ2-7; D may be TRBD2 (7 bases). The ends were cut back, 8 bases at V and 0 bases at J, with 14 bases in the middle. Germline CDR1 is MNHEY and CDR2 is SMNVEV (reference sequence). The CDR3 runs to 14 residues. CDR3 bases: TGTGCCAGCCGGGGGGCGTGGAGCTCCTACGAGCAGTACTTC. Amino acid sequence: CASRGAWSSYEQYF.

The chain uses TRBV6-6 and TRBJ2-1; D unclear. CDR1 is MNHNY, CDR2 SVGAGI, per germline (reference sequence). The CDR3 extends over 14 amino acids. V lost 0 bases and J 8 bases, leaving 11 bases between the germline ends. The chain's CDR3 is CASSYSNPLDEQFF. DNA for the CDR3: TGTGCCAGCAGTTACTCGAACCCGTTGGATGAGCAGTTCTTC.

This rearrangement joins TRBV7-6 to TRBJ2-2; D unresolved. Per germline, CDR1 SGHVS and CDR2 FNYEAQ. V lost 1 base, J lost 2 bases, and 14 bases lay in between. This CDR3 comprises 17 residues. The DNA of the CDR3 is TGTGCCAGCAGCTTAGTGTTTAACAGAACTAACACCGGGGAGCTGTTTTTT. Translation: CASSLVFNRTNTGELFF.

The chain uses TRBV30 and TRBJ2-3; D is possibly TRBD1 or TRBD2 (5 bases each). Between the trimmed V and J ends, which lost 5 bases and 4 bases, there was a span of 22 bases. This CDR3 spans 16 amino acids. Germline V lookup: CDR1 GTSNPN, CDR2 SVGIG (reference sequence). CDR3 region: CAWGSRGYLGPDTQYF. Here the CDR3 DNA reads TGTGCCTGGGGTTCCCGGGGCTACCTTGGACCAGATACGCAGTATTTT.

This sequence joins TRBV7-2 and TRBJ1-5; TRBD1 agrees at 8 bases. This CDR3 contains 14 residues. J gave up 2 bases and V 4 bases, and 1 base lay outside the gene matches. CDR1 is SGHTA and CDR2 is FQGNSA in the germline V gene. The CDR3 spells CASSWGQGNQPQHF. The CDR3 DNA is TGTGCCAGCAGCTGGGGACAGGGCAATCAGCCCCAGCATTTT.

V gene TRBV13 combines with J gene TRBJ2-7; D perhaps matches TRBD2 (5 bases). Trimming removed 5 bases at V and 6 bases at J, with 17 bases between. CDR3 length: 14 amino acids. Germline V gene data show CDR1 as PRHDT and CDR2 as FYEKMQ (reference sequence). The CDR3 DNA is TGTGCCAGCAGCCCACCACTAAACGGAGGCGAGCAGTACTTC. Amino acids: CASSPPLNGGEQYF.

The genes are TRBV6-6 and TRBJ1-4; 7 nucleotides match TRBD1. The CDR3 length is 16 residues. V lost 6 bases, J lost 8 bases, and 15 bases stayed unmatched. Per the germline V gene, CDR1 is MNHNY and CDR2 is SVGAGI (reference sequence). In nucleotides, the CDR3 is TGTGCCAGCAGCGGCTTCGGAGGGGGCGCGCCCGAAAAACTGTTTTTT. It specifies CASSGFGGGAPEKLFF.

V and J are TRBV15 and TRBJ2-5; TRBD1 matches 9 bases. Trimming removed 0 bases from V and 6 bases from J; junction bases left unmatched: 8. CDR1 and CDR2 (germline): LNHNV, YYDKDF (reference sequence). The CDR3 has 16 residues. This CDR3 reads CATSRDGTGNWQTQYF. The CDR3 nucleotides are TGTGCCACCAGCAGAGATGGGACAGGGAACTGGCAGACCCAGTACTTC.

The chain joins TRBV7-2 to TRBJ1-5; no clear D. Trimming left V 0 bases short and J 4 bases short, with 7 bases between. This CDR3 has 14 amino acids. The germline V gene has CDR1 SGHTA and CDR2 FQGNSA. The DNA of the CDR3 is TGTGCCAGCAGCTTAGCTCGGAGGAATCAGCCCCAGCATTTT. Translated: CASSLARRNQPQHF.

The chain has TRBV18 and TRBJ1-5; D not resolved. V was shortened by 6 bases and J by 2 bases, with 14 bases between the two germline ends. The CDR3 has 15 residues. Germline-derived CDR1 and CDR2 are KGHSH and LQKENI. The DNA of the CDR3 is TGTGCCAGCTCCCATGGTGGGCGGGGCAATCAGCCCCAGCATTTT. This translates into CASSHGGRGNQPQHF.

This clone was found a few times. The rearrangement joins TRBV2 to TRBJ1-1; 7 bases agree with TRBD1. This CDR3 is built from 14 residues. The ends lost 8 bases at V and 8 bases at J; junction bases unmatched: 14. Germline CDR1 reads SNHLY; CDR2 reads FYNNEI. As DNA, the CDR3 is TGTGCCAGCGAGGGTCAGGGGGGACCTCGGGAAGCTTTCTTT. Protein: CASEGQGGPREAFF.

This clone was counted a single time. The chain carries TRBV2 and TRBJ2-7, with 8 bases identical to TRBD1. The V and J ends lost 6 bases and 6 bases, in that order; junction bases with no gene match: 7. This CDR3 has 13 amino acids. CDR1 and CDR2 from the germline V gene are SNHLY and FYNNEI. DNA of the CDR3: TGTGCCAGCAGCGAACAGGGGGTATTCGAGCAGTACGTC. Its protein is CASSEQGVFEQYV.